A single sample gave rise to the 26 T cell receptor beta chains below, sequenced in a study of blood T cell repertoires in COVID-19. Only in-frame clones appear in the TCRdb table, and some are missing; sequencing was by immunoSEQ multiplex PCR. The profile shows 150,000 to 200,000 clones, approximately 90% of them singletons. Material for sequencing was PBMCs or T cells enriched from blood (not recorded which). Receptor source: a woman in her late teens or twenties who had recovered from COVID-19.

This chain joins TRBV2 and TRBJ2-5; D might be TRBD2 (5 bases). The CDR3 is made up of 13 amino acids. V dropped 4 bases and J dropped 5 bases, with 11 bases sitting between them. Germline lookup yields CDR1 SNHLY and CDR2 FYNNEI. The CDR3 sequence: CASSGGLVETQYF. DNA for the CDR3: TGTGCCAGCAGTGGCGGGCTAGTCGAGACCCAGTACTTC.

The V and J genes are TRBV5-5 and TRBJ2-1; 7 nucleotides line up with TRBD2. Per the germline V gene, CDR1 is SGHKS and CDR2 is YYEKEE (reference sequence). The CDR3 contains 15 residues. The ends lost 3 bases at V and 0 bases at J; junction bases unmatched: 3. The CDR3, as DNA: TGTGCCAGCAGCTCAGGGACTACCTCCTACAATGAGCAGTTCTTC. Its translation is CASSSGTTSYNEQFF.

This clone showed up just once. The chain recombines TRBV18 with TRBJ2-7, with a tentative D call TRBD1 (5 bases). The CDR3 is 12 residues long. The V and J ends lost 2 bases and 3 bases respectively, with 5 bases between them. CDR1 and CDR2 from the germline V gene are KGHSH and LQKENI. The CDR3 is CASSPTGYEQYF. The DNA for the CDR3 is TGTGCCAGCTCACCAACAGGCTACGAGCAGTACTTC.

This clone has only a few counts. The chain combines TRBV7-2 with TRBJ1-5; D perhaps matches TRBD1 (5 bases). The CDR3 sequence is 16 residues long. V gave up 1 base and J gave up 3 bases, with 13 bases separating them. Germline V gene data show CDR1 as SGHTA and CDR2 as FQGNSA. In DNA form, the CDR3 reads TGTGCCAGCAGCTTAGTCGGCGCTGGGGCCAATCAGCCCCAGCATTTT. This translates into CASSLVGAGANQPQHF.

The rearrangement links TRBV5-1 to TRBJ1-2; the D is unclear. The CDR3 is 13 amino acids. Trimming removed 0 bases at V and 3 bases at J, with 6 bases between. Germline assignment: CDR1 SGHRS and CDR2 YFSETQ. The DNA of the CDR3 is TGCGCCAGCAGCTTGGACAGCTACTATGGCTACACCTTC. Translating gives CASSLDSYYGYTF.

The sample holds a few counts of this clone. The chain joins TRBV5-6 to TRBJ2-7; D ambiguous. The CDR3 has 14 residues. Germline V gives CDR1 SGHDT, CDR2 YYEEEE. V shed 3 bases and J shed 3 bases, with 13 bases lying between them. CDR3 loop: CASSSLPTSYEQYF. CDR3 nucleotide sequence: TGTGCCAGCAGCTCACTCCCCACGAGCTACGAGCAGTACTTC.

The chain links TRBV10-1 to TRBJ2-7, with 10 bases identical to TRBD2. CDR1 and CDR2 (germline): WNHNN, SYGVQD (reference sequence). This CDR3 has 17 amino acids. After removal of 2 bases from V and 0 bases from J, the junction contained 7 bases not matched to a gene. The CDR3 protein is CASSEHRASGSSYEQYF. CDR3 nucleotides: TGCGCCAGCAGTGAGCATCGGGCTAGCGGGAGCTCCTACGAGCAGTACTTC.

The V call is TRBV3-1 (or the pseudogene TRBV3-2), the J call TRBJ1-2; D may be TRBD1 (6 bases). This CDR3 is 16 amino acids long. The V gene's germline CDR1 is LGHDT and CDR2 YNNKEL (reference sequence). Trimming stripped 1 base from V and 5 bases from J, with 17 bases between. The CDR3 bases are TGTGCCAGCAGCCAAGTTCCGGGGGGCCTGACTTATGGCTACACCTTC. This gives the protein CASSQVPGGLTYGYTF.

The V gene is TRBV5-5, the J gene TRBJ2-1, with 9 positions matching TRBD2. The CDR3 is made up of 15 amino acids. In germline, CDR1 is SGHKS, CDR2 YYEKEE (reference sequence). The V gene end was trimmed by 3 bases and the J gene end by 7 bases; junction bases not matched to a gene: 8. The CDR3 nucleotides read TGTGCCAGCAGCTCCGGGACTAGCTTCGCGAATGAGCAGTTCTTC. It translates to CASSSGTSFANEQFF. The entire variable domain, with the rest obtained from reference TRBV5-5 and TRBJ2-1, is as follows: DAGVTQSPTHLIKTRGQQVTLRCSPISGHKSVSWYQQVLGQGPQFIFQYYEKEERGRGNFPDRFSARQFPNYSSELNVNALLLGDSALYLCASSSGTSFANEQFFGPGTRLTVL.

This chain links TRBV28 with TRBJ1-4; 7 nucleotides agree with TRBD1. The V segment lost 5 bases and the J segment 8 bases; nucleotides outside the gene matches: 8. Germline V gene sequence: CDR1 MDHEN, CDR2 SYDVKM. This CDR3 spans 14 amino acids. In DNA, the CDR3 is TGTGCCAGCAGTCCCGGGACAGAATGGGAAAAACTGTTTTTT. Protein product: CASSPGTEWEKLFF.

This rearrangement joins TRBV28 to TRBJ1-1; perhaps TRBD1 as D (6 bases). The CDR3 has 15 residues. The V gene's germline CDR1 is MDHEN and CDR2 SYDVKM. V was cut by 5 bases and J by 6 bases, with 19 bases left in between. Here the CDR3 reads CASSKPGQAGSEAFF. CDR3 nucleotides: TGTGCCAGCAGTAAACCGGGACAAGCCGGTTCTGAAGCTTTCTTT.

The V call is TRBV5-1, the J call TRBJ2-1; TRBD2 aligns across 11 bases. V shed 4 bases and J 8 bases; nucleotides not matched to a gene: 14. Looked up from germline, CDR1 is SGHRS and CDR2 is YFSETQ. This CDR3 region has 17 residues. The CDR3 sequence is CASSLPQLAGEKDEQFF. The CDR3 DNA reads TGCGCCAGCAGCCTCCCCCAACTAGCGGGAGAGAAAGATGAGCAGTTCTTC.

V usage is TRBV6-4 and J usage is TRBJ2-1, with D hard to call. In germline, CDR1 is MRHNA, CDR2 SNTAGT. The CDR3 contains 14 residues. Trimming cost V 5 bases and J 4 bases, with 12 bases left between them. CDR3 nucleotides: TGTGCCAGCAGTAACCCTGGTAGATACAATGAGCAGTTCTTC. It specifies CASSNPGRYNEQFF.

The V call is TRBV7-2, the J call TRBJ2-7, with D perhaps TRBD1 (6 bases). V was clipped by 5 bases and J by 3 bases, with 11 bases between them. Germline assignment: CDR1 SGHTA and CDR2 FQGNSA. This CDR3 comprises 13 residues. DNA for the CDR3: TGTGCCAGCAGCAGGACAGCCAGCTACGAGCAGTACTTC. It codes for CASSRTASYEQYF.

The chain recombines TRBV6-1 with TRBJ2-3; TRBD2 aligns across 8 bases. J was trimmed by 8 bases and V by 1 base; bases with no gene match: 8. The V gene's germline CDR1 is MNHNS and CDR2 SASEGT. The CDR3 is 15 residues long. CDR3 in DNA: TGTGCCAGCAGTGAAGAGGCGGGAGGACCGCGTACGCAGTATTTT. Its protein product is CASSEEAGGPRTQYF.

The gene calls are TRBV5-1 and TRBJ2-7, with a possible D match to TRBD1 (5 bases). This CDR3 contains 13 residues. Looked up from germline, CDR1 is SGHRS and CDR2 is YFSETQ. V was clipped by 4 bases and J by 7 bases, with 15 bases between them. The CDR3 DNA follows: TGCGCCAGCAGCGAAGACAGCGTAGGGGAGCAGTACTTC. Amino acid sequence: CASSEDSVGEQYF.

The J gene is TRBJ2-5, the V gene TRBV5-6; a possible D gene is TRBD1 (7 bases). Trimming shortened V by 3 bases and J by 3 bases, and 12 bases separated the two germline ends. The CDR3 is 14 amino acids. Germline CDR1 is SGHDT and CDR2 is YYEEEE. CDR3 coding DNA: TGTGCCAGCAGCTCGCAGGGGGGAGAAGAGACCCAGTACTTC. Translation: CASSSQGGEETQYF.

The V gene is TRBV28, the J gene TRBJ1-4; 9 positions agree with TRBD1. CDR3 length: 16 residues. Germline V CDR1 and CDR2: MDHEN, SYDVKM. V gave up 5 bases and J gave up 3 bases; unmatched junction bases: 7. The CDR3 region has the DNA TGTGCCAGCAGTCATCTCAGGACAGGGGCTAATGAAAAACTGTTTTTT. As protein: CASSHLRTGANEKLFF.

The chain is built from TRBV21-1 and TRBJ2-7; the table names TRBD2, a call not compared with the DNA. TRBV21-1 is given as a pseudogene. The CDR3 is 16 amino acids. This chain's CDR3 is CASSKISAGGPDEQYF. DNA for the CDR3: TGTGCCAGCAGCAAAATCTCGGCGGGAGGGCCCGACGAGCAGTACTTC.

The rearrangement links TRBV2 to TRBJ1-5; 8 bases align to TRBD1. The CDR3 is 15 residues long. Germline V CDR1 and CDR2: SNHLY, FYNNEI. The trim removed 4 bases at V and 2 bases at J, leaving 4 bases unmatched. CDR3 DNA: TGTGCCAGCAGTGTGTCGGGACAGGGCAATCAGCCCCAGCATTTT. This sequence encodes CASSVSGQGNQPQHF.

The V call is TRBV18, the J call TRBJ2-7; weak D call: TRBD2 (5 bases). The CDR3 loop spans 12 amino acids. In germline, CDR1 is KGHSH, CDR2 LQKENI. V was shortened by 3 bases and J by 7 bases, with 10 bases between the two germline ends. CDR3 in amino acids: CASSPSREEQYF. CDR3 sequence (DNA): TGTGCCAGCTCACCGAGTAGGGAGGAGCAGTACTTC.

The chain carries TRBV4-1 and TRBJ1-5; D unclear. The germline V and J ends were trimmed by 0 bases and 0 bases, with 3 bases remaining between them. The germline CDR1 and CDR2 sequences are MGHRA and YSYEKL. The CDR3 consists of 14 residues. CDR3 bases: TGCGCCAGCAGCCAAGAATATAGCAATCAGCCCCAGCATTTT. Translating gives CASSQEYSNQPQHF.

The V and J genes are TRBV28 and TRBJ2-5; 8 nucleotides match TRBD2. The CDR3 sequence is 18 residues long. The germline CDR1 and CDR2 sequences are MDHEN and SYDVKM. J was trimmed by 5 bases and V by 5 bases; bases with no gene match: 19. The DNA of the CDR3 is TGTGCCAGCAGTCTAACCCCCGTCGGGTTAGCGGGGAGGGAGACCCAGTACTTC. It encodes CASSLTPVGLAGRETQYF.

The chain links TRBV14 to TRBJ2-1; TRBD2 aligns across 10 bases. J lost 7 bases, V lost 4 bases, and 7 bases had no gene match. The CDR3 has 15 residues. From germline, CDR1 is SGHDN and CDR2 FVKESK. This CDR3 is CASSPRTSGINEQFF. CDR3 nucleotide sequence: TGTGCCAGCAGCCCGAGGACTAGCGGAATTAATGAGCAGTTCTTC.

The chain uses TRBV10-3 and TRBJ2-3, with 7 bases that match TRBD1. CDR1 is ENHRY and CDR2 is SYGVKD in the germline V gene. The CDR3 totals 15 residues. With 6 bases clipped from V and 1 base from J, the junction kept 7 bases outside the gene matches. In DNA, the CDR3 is TGTGCCATCAGGAGTGCCGGGACAGGCACAGATACGCAGTATTTT. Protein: CAIRSAGTGTDTQYF.

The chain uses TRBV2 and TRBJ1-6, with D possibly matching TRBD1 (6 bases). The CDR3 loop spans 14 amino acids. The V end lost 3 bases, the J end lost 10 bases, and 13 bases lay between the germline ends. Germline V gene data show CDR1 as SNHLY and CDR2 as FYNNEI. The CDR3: CASSDRGLGSPLHF. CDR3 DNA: TGTGCCAGCAGTGACAGGGGTCTAGGATCACCCCTCCACTTT.